The 28 T cell receptor beta chains below all came from one sample that was sequenced in a study of cytomegalovirus exposure and HLA in healthy donors. PCR primers comprised 60 Vbeta and 13 Jbeta primers. TCRdb's table, derived via immunoSEQ multiplex PCR, lists solely in-frame clones and lacks some. The profile shows about 40,000 clones, around 82% of them singletons. Sequenced input: PBMCs. These receptors were obtained from a woman younger than 30 in good health and CMV-seropositive.

In its sample, this clone was seen once. The J gene is TRBJ2-7, the V gene TRBV30, with 8 bases aligning to TRBD2. Looked up from germline, CDR1 is GTSNPN and CDR2 is SVGIG (reference sequence). The length of the CDR3 is 12 residues. J was trimmed by 2 bases and V by 5 bases; bases with no gene match: 2. The CDR3 sequence: CAWRGGPYEQYF. The CDR3 DNA reads as TGTGCCTGGCGGGGGGGCCCCTACGAGCAGTACTTC.

The chain links TRBV6-1 to TRBJ2-1; the D gene is possibly TRBD2 (6 bases). V lost 11 bases and J lost 4, with 15 bases in between. CDR3 size: 13 residues. Germline V gene sequence: CDR1 MNHNS, CDR2 SASEGT. The CDR3 loop reads CACGLAKYNEQFF. CDR3 bases: TGTGCCTGCGGGCTAGCGAAGTACAATGAGCAGTTCTTC.

V is TRBV6-5 and J is TRBJ2-1, with a weak D call TRBD1 (6 bases). V shed 2 bases and J shed 9 bases, with 14 bases lying between them. Germline V gene lookup returns CDR1 MNHEY and CDR2 SVGAGI. The CDR3 has 14 amino acids. The CDR3 DNA reads as TGTGCCAGCAGTTACGGAGACAGGCTGCCTGAGCAGTTCTTC. As protein: CASSYGDRLPEQFF.

This clone was seen once. The chain carries TRBV6-1 and TRBJ2-3; 10 bases fit TRBD2. The CDR3 sequence is 16 residues long. Germline V gene sequence: CDR1 MNHNS, CDR2 SASEGT. V shed 0 bases, J shed 4 bases, and the junction held 4 bases outside the gene matches. The CDR3 loop reads CASSEASGRAPDTQYF. The CDR3 coding sequence is TGTGCCAGCAGTGAAGCGAGCGGGAGGGCCCCAGATACGCAGTATTTT.

CDR3 bases: TGTGCCAGCAGCCTACCACAGGGGATCGGAGATACGCAGTATTTT. Encoded protein: CASSLPQGIGDTQYF. The rearrangement joins TRBV11-2 to TRBJ2-3; 7 bases match TRBD1. The germline gives CDR1 SGHAT, CDR2 FQNNGV. The CDR3 loop spans 15 amino acids. After removal of 5 bases from V and 5 bases from J, the junction contained 10 bases not matched to a gene.

The chain recombines TRBV6-5 with TRBJ2-5; D is perhaps TRBD1 (6 bases). Trimming removed 10 bases from V and 5 bases from J, with 8 bases in between. CDR1 and CDR2 from the germline V gene are MNHEY and SVGAGI. The CDR3 covers 10 residues. The CDR3 DNA is TGTGCCACAGGGGTGGAGACCCAGTACTTC. Protein: CATGVETQYF.

CDR3 loop: CASSLGGVTYEQYF. The CDR3 bases are TGTGCCAGCAGCTTAGGAGGAGTAACCTACGAGCAGTACTTC. This sequence joins TRBV7-9 and TRBJ2-7; D is uncertain. Germline CDR1 reads SEHNR; CDR2 reads FQNEAQ (reference sequence). The V end was cut by 1 base, the J end by 2 bases, with 9 bases between. The CDR3 runs to 14 residues.

The chain has TRBV5-1 and TRBJ2-1, with 7 bases matching TRBD1. V trimming: 4 bases; J trimming: 2 bases; junction bases outside the gene matches: 9. CDR1 and CDR2 from the germline V gene are SGHRS and YFSETQ. The CDR3 contains 16 residues. CDR3 sequence (DNA): TGCGCCAGCAGCCCCGGGACCGGGACAGCCTACAATGAGCAGTTCTTC. Amino acid sequence: CASSPGTGTAYNEQFF.

The chain links TRBV6-1 to TRBJ1-5, with TRBD1 matching over 7 bases. V was pared by 11 bases and J by 5 bases, with 9 bases of the junction left unmatched. The length of the CDR3 is 13 residues. Germline CDR1 and CDR2: MNHNS and SASEGT. For the CDR3, the DNA is TGTGCCGCTACACGACAGGGAGATCAGCCCCAGCATTTT. Residues: CAATRQGDQPQHF.

This clone is judged medium-sized (0.01 to 0.1%). The rearrangement links TRBV4-2 to TRBJ1-6; the D gene is possibly TRBD1 (6 bases). V was shortened by 1 base and J by 2 bases, with 12 bases between the two germline ends. The CDR3 covers 17 residues. Germline CDR1 LGHNA, CDR2 YNFKEQ. The CDR3 loop is CASSQGTDSTYNSPLHF. In DNA form, the CDR3 reads TGTGCCAGCAGCCAAGGAACGGACAGCACCTATAATTCACCCCTCCACTTT.

DNA for the CDR3: TGTGCCAGCAGCCCACAGGGTATGAGTATCGGGGAGCTGTTTTTT. Translated, it gives CASSPQGMSIGELFF. The V call is TRBV11-3, the J call TRBJ2-2; D possibly corresponds to TRBD1 (6 bases). The germline V gene encodes CDR1 SGHNT and CDR2 YENEEA. The CDR3 has 15 residues. Between the trimmed V and J ends, which lost 5 bases and 7 bases, there was a span of 17 bases.

The count of this clone is one. This rearrangement joins TRBV27 to TRBJ2-3; 14 positions agree with TRBD2. The V gene's germline CDR1 is MNHEY and CDR2 SMNVEV (reference sequence). The J segment lost 6 bases and the V segment lost 3 bases, leaving 14 bases of the junction unmatched. The CDR3 totals 19 residues. The CDR3 loop is CASSLQAPGLAGGGDTQYF. DNA for the CDR3: TGTGCCAGCAGTTTGCAGGCGCCCGGACTAGCGGGGGGAGGGGATACGCAGTATTTT.

This chain links TRBV11-1 with TRBJ1-1; possibly TRBD1 for D (6 bases). Germline V lookup: CDR1 SGHAT, CDR2 FQDESV (reference sequence). The V end lost 1 base, the J end lost 0 bases, and 12 bases lay between the germline ends. This CDR3 has 16 residues. CDR3 DNA: TGTGCCAGCAGCTTAGGGTTGGCAGGGGTGAACACTGAAGCTTTCTTT. This codes for CASSLGLAGVNTEAFF.

This rearrangement joins TRBV2 to TRBJ1-5; TRBD1 matches 7 bases. Unmatched junction bases numbered 6, after V lost 6 bases and J lost 1 base. The CDR3 sequence is 15 residues long. CDR1 SNHLY and CDR2 FYNNEI come from the germline V gene. The CDR3, as DNA: TGTGCCAGCAGCTTCCGACAGGGCAGCAATCAGCCCCAGCATTTT. Encoded protein: CASSFRQGSNQPQHF.

The rearrangement links TRBV23-1 to TRBJ2-5; 11 bases agree with TRBD1. TRBV23-1 is classed as an ORF, of uncertain function. CDR3 size: 22 residues. Trimming took 8 bases from V and 0 from J; bases not matched to a gene: 26. This CDR3 reads CASRTGTGGDTNFERYQETQYF. The DNA for the CDR3 is TGCGCCAGCCGAACCGGGACAGGGGGGGATACGAACTTCGAACGGTACCAAGAGACCCAGTACTTC.

This clone was recorded a few times. This rearrangement joins TRBV6-1 to TRBJ1-3, with no clear D. This CDR3 is built from 12 residues. Germline V gene sequence: CDR1 MNHNS, CDR2 SASEGT. V was shortened by 10 bases and J by 0 bases, with 7 bases between the two germline ends. CDR3 sequence reads: CATSVSGNTIYF. The CDR3 nucleotides are TGTGCCACCTCGGTCTCTGGAAACACCATATATTTT.

V and J are TRBV10-2 and TRBJ1-1; a weak D match, TRBD1 (5 bases). V was cut by 0 bases and J by 7 bases, with 9 bases left in between. The CDR3 is 13 amino acids. The germline V gene has CDR1 WSHSY and CDR2 SAAADI. The CDR3 DNA follows: TGCGCCAGCAGTGAGTCGAGGACAAATGAAGCTTTCTTT. Translation gives CASSESRTNEAFF.

The J gene is TRBJ2-5, the V gene TRBV28; TRBD2 agrees at 10 bases. The V and J ends lost 6 bases and 2 bases, in that order; junction bases with no gene match: 15. Germline V gene lookup returns CDR1 MDHEN and CDR2 SYDVKM. This CDR3 region has 18 residues. DNA of the CDR3: TGTGCCAGCAGCCCGTGGAGCGGGAGGGCATTAGGTCAAGAGACCCAGTACTTC. Encoded protein: CASSPWSGRALGQETQYF.

This sequence joins TRBV30 and TRBJ2-7; maybe TRBD2 (5 bases). V lost 2 bases and J 3 bases, leaving 11 bases between the germline ends. Germline CDR1 and CDR2: GTSNPN and SVGIG (reference sequence). The length of the CDR3 is 13 residues. Here the CDR3 DNA reads TGTGCCTGGAGTACTGGGGAGAACTACGAGCAGTACTTC. Translation: CAWSTGENYEQYF.

This chain connects TRBV6-5 to TRBJ1-1, with D possibly being TRBD1 (6 bases). This CDR3 has 14 amino acids. V dropped 5 bases and J dropped 0 bases, with 10 bases sitting between them. CDR1 is MNHEY and CDR2 is SVGAGI in the germline V gene. CDR3 sequence (DNA): TGTGCCAGCAGTAAAGGGGGAATGAACACTGAAGCTTTCTTT. Its translation: CASSKGGMNTEAFF.

The V and J genes are TRBV7-2 and TRBJ2-7; the D gene is possibly TRBD1 (5 bases). Per germline, CDR1 SGHTA and CDR2 FQGNSA. The CDR3 loop spans 13 amino acids. The V gene lost 2 bases and the J gene lost 7 bases, with 12 bases spanning the gap. This chain's CDR3 is CASSLRGVREQYF. The DNA for the CDR3 is TGTGCCAGCAGCTTAAGGGGTGTTCGTGAGCAGTACTTC.

The chain is built from TRBV7-2 and TRBJ2-3; 9 bases map to TRBD1. Looked up from germline, CDR1 is SGHTA and CDR2 is FQGNSA. CDR3 length equals 16 residues. Trimming at V came to 5 bases and at J to 0 bases, leaving 6 bases not matched to a gene. The CDR3 DNA follows: TGTGCCAGCAGCCATACAGGGGGCCGAAGCACAGATACGCAGTATTTT. Translation: CASSHTGGRSTDTQYF.

This chain joins TRBV27 and TRBJ2-7; TRBD2 matches 7 bases. Germline V gene sequence: CDR1 MNHEY, CDR2 SMNVEV (reference sequence). This CDR3 has 13 residues. The V gene end was trimmed by 5 bases and the J gene end by 4 bases; junction bases not matched to a gene: 5. For the CDR3, the DNA is TGTGCCAGCAGTCCAGGACTAGAGTACGAGCAGTACTTC. This encodes CASSPGLEYEQYF.

This rearrangement joins TRBV27 to TRBJ2-7; 7 nucleotides agree with TRBD1. The V and J ends lost 8 bases and 12 bases, in that order; junction bases with no gene match: 10. The CDR3 spans 11 residues. The V gene's germline CDR1 is MNHEY and CDR2 SMNVEV (reference sequence). This chain's CDR3 is CASGRQGMVYF. In DNA, the CDR3 is TGTGCCAGCGGAAGACAGGGTATGGTGTACTTC.

This CDR3 reads CATSRLLAGGRDEQFF. In DNA form, the CDR3 reads TGTGCCACCAGCAGATTACTAGCGGGGGGACGGGATGAGCAGTTCTTC. This rearrangement joins TRBV15 to TRBJ2-1; 12 bases map to TRBD2. The V segment lost 2 bases and the J segment 8 bases; nucleotides outside the gene matches: 7. The CDR3 is 16 amino acids. The germline gives CDR1 LNHNV, CDR2 YYDKDF (reference sequence).

V is TRBV18 and J is TRBJ2-5; 7 bases line up with TRBD2. The germline V gene has CDR1 KGHSH and CDR2 LQKENI. V was clipped by 4 bases and J by 5 bases; unmatched bases: 4. The CDR3 spans 13 residues. Here the CDR3 reads CASSRLGGETQYF. The CDR3 DNA follows: TGTGCCAGCTCACGCCTCGGGGGGGAGACCCAGTACTTC.

The rearrangement links TRBV30 to TRBJ2-1, with 8 bases fitting TRBD1. Trimming removed 5 bases from V and 4 bases from J; junction bases left unmatched: 10. The CDR3 extends over 15 amino acids. Germline assignment: CDR1 GTSNPN and CDR2 SVGIG (reference sequence). DNA of the CDR3: TGTGCCTGGGGAGGGACAGGAGCTTCTTACAATGAGCAGTTCTTC. Protein sequence: CAWGGTGASYNEQFF.

The chain joins TRBV21-1 to TRBJ2-1; the D call in the table, TRBD1, was not verified against the DNA. TRBV21-1 is marked as a pseudogene. CDR3 length: 11 residues. DNA of the CDR3: TGTGCCAGCGCCCCAGGCAATGAGCAGTTCTTC. Translating gives CASAPGNEQFF.